This entry concerns a single T cell receptor beta chain. On cycle 4 day 1 and cycle 7 day 1, as well as at baseline, blood was sampled. This sample stems from a study of OX40 agonist ivuxolimab in advanced cancers. Study at large: Hepatocellular carcinoma, melanoma, renal cell or head and neck cancer occurred in dose-escalation patients.

TCRdb's copy holds only in-frame clones and misses some; the assay was immunoSEQ multiplex PCR. Of fewer than 20,000 clones in the sample, 65% to 85% are singletons; the top ten hold over 3.5%. Germline assignment: CDR1 PRHDT and CDR2 FYEKMQ (reference sequence). Trimming took 5 bases from V and 8 from J; bases not matched to a gene: 6. The CDR3 is made up of 13 amino acids. The chain combines TRBV13 with TRBJ2-3; 8 bases are shared with TRBD2. The clonotype comes from an adult with an advanced solid tumor such as melanoma, head and neck, liver or kidney cancer. Specimen: CD4+ or CD8+ T cells sorted from blood, collected in a trial of the OX40 agonist ivuxolimab. Written as DNA, the CDR3 is TGTGCCAGCAGCCGGCGGGGGGTCGGTACGCAGTATTTT. Encoded protein: CASSRRGVGTQYF.